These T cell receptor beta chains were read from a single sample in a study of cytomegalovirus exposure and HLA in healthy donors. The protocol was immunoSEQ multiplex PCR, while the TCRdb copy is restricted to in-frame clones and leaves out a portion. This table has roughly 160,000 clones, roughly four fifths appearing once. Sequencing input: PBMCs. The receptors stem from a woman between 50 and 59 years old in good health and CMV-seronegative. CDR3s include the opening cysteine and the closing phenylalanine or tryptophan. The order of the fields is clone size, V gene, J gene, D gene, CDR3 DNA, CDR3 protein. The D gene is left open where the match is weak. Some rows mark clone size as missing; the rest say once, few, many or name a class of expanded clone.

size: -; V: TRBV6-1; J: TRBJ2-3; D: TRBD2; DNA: TGTGCCAGCAGTGAACGGACTAGATCCACAGATACGCAGTATTTT; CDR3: CASSERTRSTDTQYF
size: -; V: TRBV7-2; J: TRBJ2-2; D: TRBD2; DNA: TGTGCCAGCAGCTCCTTAAGGACTAGCGGGGGCCTTAACACCGGGGAGCTGTTTTTT; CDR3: CASSSLRTSGGLNTGELFF
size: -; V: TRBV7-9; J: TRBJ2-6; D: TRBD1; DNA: TGTGCCAGCCGCCCCTGGGGACAGGGGGCTTCTGGGGCCAACGTCCTGACTTTC; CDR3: CASRPWGQGASGANVLTF
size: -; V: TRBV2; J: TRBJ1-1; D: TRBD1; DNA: TGTGCCAGGCGGGACAGGGGCTCCCGGGAGGGTCCCCCCGGGTCTTTCAACACTGAAGCTTTCTTT; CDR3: CARRDRGSREGPPGSFNTEAFF
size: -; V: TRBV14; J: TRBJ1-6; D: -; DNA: TGTGCCAGCAGCCAAGACAGGGGATTCGGTTCACCCCTCCACTTT; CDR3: CASSQDRGFGSPLHF
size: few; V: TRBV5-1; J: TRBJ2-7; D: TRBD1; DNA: TGCGCCAGCAGCTTAGGGACAGGGAACTCCTACGAGCAGTACTTC; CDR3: CASSLGTGNSYEQYF
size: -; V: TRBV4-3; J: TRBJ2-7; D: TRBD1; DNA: TGCGCCAGCAGCCGGACAGGGTTCGGCGAGCAGTACTTC; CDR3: CASSRTGFGEQYF
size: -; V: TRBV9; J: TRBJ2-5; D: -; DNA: TGTGCCAGCAGCCCCCAGGGTGGAATTGCGGAGACCCAGTACTTC; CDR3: CASSPQGGIAETQYF
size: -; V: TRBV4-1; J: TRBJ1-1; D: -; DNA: TGCGCCAGCAGCCAGCCCGATTTGAGGGGGGCTTTCTTT; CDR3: CASSQPDLRGAFF
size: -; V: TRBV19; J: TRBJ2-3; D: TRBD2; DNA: TGTGCCAGTCGGACTAGCGGGCTAGATACGCAGTATTTT; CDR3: CASRTSGLDTQYF